These 26 T cell receptor beta chains were all obtained from the same sample, sequenced in a study of neurological immune-mediated disorders. A single record per CDR3 protein comes from TCRdb applying MiXCR to the 5' RACE reads. The profile shows about 70,000 distinct CDR3 sequences, under 5.5% of them singletons. The sequencing input was PBMCs. These receptors were taken from a woman in her 70s with multiple sclerosis.

This clonotype was picked up many times. This chain links TRBV4-2 with TRBJ2-7, with 9 bases matching TRBD2. Unmatched junction bases numbered 3, after V lost 0 bases and J lost 3 bases. The CDR3 is 15 residues long. Per the germline V gene, CDR1 is LGHNA and CDR2 is YNFKEQ. The CDR3, as DNA: TGTGCCAGCAGCCAAGATCTTAGCGGGAGCTACGAGCAGTACTTC. Translated, it gives CASSQDLSGSYEQYF.

In its sample, this clonotype was seen many times. This chain links TRBV2 with TRBJ2-2; 7 bases are a match to TRBD1. Losses at the gene ends were 4 bases for V and 1 base for J; bases not matched to a gene: 3. This CDR3 has 15 amino acids. The germline gives CDR1 SNHLY, CDR2 FYNNEI. CDR3 coding DNA: TGTGCCAGCAGTGCCGGGACAGTGAACACCGGGGAGCTGTTTTTT. Translation: CASSAGTVNTGELFF.

This clonotype was seen many times. The junction shows a germline mismatch at one end, possibly a read error. This chain uses TRBV6-5 with TRBJ1-1; no definite D call. Germline CDR1 MNHEY, CDR2 SVGAGI. The CDR3 sequence is 14 residues long. The CDR3 protein is CASSSRSVNTEAFF. Written as DNA, the CDR3 is TGTGCCAGTAGTTCCCGGTCAGTGAACACTGAAGCTTTCTTT.

A note on this clonotype: The junction and the germline gene differ at one end; a read error may be behind it. The gene calls are TRBV12-3 or TRBV12-4 and TRBJ2-7; D perhaps matches TRBD1 (6 bases). There are 17 residues in the CDR3. The CDR3 loop is CASSNRIRTASPNEQYF. CDR3 DNA sequence: TGTGCTAGCAGTAACCGGATCCGGACAGCCTCCCCCAACGAGCAGTACTTC.

This clonotype came up many times. V gene TRBV10-3 combines with J gene TRBJ2-6, with D perhaps matching TRBD2 (7 bases). Germline CDR1 is ENHRY and CDR2 is SYGVKD. CDR3 length: 15 amino acids. Trimming took 10 bases from V and 2 from J, leaving 15 bases between them. CDR3 amino acids: CATGGGDTGANVLTF. CDR3 bases: TGTGCCACTGGAGGGGGGGACACTGGGGCCAACGTCCTGACTTTC.

The chain combines TRBV6-6 with TRBJ2-3, with D perhaps being TRBD1 or TRBD2 (5 bases each). V lost 6 bases to trimming and J lost 2 bases, with 9 bases between them. The CDR3 has 13 residues. CDR1 and CDR2 (germline): MNHNY, SVGAGI (reference sequence). CDR3: CASRRDATDTQYF. The CDR3 DNA reads as TGTGCCAGCAGAAGGGACGCCACAGATACGCAGTATTTT.

This clonotype was seen more than once but under ten times. This chain uses TRBV20-1 with TRBJ2-2; 12 nucleotides agree with TRBD2. Germline V gives CDR1 DFQATT, CDR2 SNEGSKA (reference sequence). V shed 5 bases, J shed 4 bases, and the junction held 8 bases outside the gene matches. CDR3 length equals 16 residues. The CDR3 region has the DNA TGCAGTGCTCAGCGGCTAGCGGGAGGGGTCACCGGGGAGCTGTTTTTT. Protein sequence: CSAQRLAGGVTGELFF.

This clonotype was seen at least ten times. The chain combines TRBV7-9 with TRBJ1-2; TRBD1 aligns across 7 bases. V lost 4 bases to trimming and J lost 4 bases; unmatched junction nucleotides: 3. Germline CDR1 and CDR2: SEHNR and FQNEAQ (reference sequence). The CDR3 runs 13 residues. Here the CDR3 reads CASSSGQTYGYTF. The CDR3 DNA follows: TGTGCCAGCAGCTCGGGACAGACCTATGGCTACACCTTC.

This clonotype was seen repeatedly, ten times or more. The rearrangement joins TRBV12-3 or TRBV12-4 to TRBJ2-7; 12 bases are a match to TRBD2. V gave up 5 bases and J gave up 6 bases; unmatched junction bases: 2. This CDR3 is built from 13 residues. This CDR3 reads CASSGLAGLEQYF. The CDR3 DNA is TGTGCCAGCAGTGGACTAGCGGGACTCGAGCAGTACTTC.

This clonotype was seen ten or more times. The rearrangement links TRBV10-3 to TRBJ1-2; TRBD1 matches at 9 bases. The junction had 2 bases not matched to a gene; V was cut back by 0 bases and J by 0 bases. CDR3 size: 16 residues. Per the germline V gene, CDR1 is ENHRY and CDR2 is SYGVKD. The CDR3 loop is CAISESGTGSNYGYTF. The CDR3 DNA reads as TGTGCCATCAGTGAGTCCGGGACAGGGTCTAACTATGGCTACACCTTC.

The J gene is TRBJ2-1, the V gene TRBV18; no reliable D call. V was shortened by 5 bases and J by 6 bases, with 11 bases between the two germline ends. The germline CDR1 and CDR2 sequences are KGHSH and LQKENI. CDR3 length equals 13 residues. CDR3 sequence (DNA): TGTGCCAGCTCATCGAGTCGCGGCAATGAGCAGTTCTTC. It codes for CASSSSRGNEQFF.

In this sample, this clonotype turned up many times. This rearrangement joins TRBV12-3 or TRBV12-4 to TRBJ1-2; unclear D gene. The CDR3 totals 13 residues. Trimming pared 3 bases from V and 4 bases from J, leaving 9 bases between. CDR3 amino acids: CASSFGAGYGYTF. The CDR3 region has the DNA TGTGCCAGCAGTTTTGGCGCAGGCTATGGCTACACCTTC.

There are many counts of this clonotype. The chain has TRBV5-6 and TRBJ2-1; unclear D gene. The CDR3 length is 13 residues. The germline CDR1 and CDR2 sequences are SGHDT and YYEEEE. Trimming shortened V by 2 bases and J by 16 bases, and 19 bases separated the two germline ends. For the CDR3, the DNA is TGTGCCAGCAGCTTAGGTAGGGCCCCCATGTATTTCTTC. Residues: CASSLGRAPMYFF.

This clonotype was picked up many times. This chain links TRBV20-1 with TRBJ1-6, with a tentative D call TRBD1 (6 bases). In germline, CDR1 is DFQATT, CDR2 SNEGSKA (reference sequence). Trimming stripped 3 bases from V and 5 bases from J, with 11 bases between. The CDR3 length is 14 residues. The CDR3: CSASGGHNNSPLHF. The CDR3, as DNA: TGCAGTGCTAGTGGGGGACACAATAATTCACCCCTCCACTTT.

This clonotype was seen repeatedly, ten times or more. The chain joins TRBV7-9 to TRBJ2-1, with 8 bases identical to TRBD1. The germline V gene has CDR1 SEHNR and CDR2 FQNEAQ (reference sequence). V trimming: 3 bases; J trimming: 7 bases; junction bases outside the gene matches: 5. The CDR3 consists of 14 residues. The CDR3 loop is CASSLGQGANEQFF. CDR3 in DNA: TGTGCCAGCAGCTTGGGGCAGGGGGCGAATGAGCAGTTCTTC.

The table lists this clonotype with many counts. This chain connects TRBV20-1 to TRBJ2-1; D call uncertain. The V and J ends lost 0 bases and 5 bases respectively, with 8 bases between them. Germline V gives CDR1 DFQATT, CDR2 SNEGSKA (reference sequence). This CDR3 has 13 residues. CDR3 protein: CSARDPTDNEQFF. CDR3 coding DNA: TGCAGTGCTAGAGATCCGACCGACAATGAGCAGTTCTTC.

On this clonotype: A much larger clone lies a single base off, so this may be a read error. The rearrangement joins TRBV6-5 to TRBJ2-3; no reliable D call. The CDR3 is 14 amino acids. Germline CDR1 is MNHEY and CDR2 is SVGAGI. CDR3 sequence: CANSYQLGTDTQYF. CDR3 nucleotides: TGTGCCAACAGTTACCAGCTGGGCACAGATACGCAGTATTTT.

This clonotype was counted only a few times. The V call is TRBV5-6, the J call TRBJ1-5, with D tentatively TRBD1 (5 bases). CDR1 and CDR2 from the germline V gene are SGHDT and YYEEEE. The CDR3 is 14 residues long. V lost 4 bases and J 7 bases, leaving 15 bases between the germline ends. The CDR3 sequence: CASSAWGRRQPQHF. CDR3 nucleotide sequence: TGTGCCAGCAGCGCGTGGGGGAGGCGGCAGCCCCAGCATTTT.

This clonotype was recorded at least ten times. The chain joins TRBV29-1 to TRBJ1-5, with D maybe TRBD1 (5 bases). V lost 0 bases and J lost 6, with 9 bases in between. In germline, CDR1 is SQVTM, CDR2 ANQGSEA. This CDR3 is 13 amino acids long. The CDR3 region has the DNA TGCAGCGTTGAAGACCAGGGAGGTCAGCCCCAGCATTTT. This gives the protein CSVEDQGGQPQHF.

Ten or more counts support this clonotype. The rearrangement links TRBV3-1 to TRBJ2-3, with a weak D call TRBD2 (5 bases). Germline values: CDR1 LGHDT, CDR2 YNNKEL (reference sequence). V was shortened by 3 bases and J by 0 bases, with 7 bases between the two germline ends. The CDR3 spans 14 residues. The CDR3 spells CASSHGGSTDTQYF. The DNA of the CDR3 is TGTGCCAGCAGCCATGGCGGGAGCACAGATACGCAGTATTTT.

This clonotype appeared many times. The chain is built from TRBV20-1 and TRBJ2-1; D not certain. The germline V and J ends were trimmed by 6 bases and 9 bases, with 9 bases remaining between them. Germline V gene sequence: CDR1 DFQATT, CDR2 SNEGSKA (reference sequence). CDR3 size: 10 residues. CDR3: CSAAASEQFF. DNA for the CDR3: TGCAGTGCCGCAGCGAGTGAGCAGTTCTTC.

This clonotype was observed a few times. This chain links TRBV18 with TRBJ1-1; D remains ambiguous. The CDR3 is 15 amino acids. CDR1 KGHSH and CDR2 LQKENI come from the germline V gene. V was shortened by 0 bases and J by 0 bases, with 8 bases between the two germline ends. DNA for the CDR3: TGTGCCAGCTCACCACCGGAGACGGTGAACACTGAAGCTTTCTTT. Translation: CASSPPETVNTEAFF.

Ten or more counts support this clonotype. The chain recombines TRBV20-1 with TRBJ2-5, with 7 positions matching TRBD1. With 6 bases clipped from V and 5 bases from J, the junction kept 6 bases outside the gene matches. Germline CDR1 DFQATT, CDR2 SNEGSKA (reference sequence). This CDR3 comprises 12 residues. CDR3 nucleotides: TGCAGTGCCAAGACAGGGCTCGAGACCCAGTACTTC. Translation gives CSAKTGLETQYF.

This clonotype was counted at least ten times. The J gene is TRBJ2-4, the V gene TRBV29-1; D is possibly TRBD1 (6 bases). The CDR3 covers 16 residues. V was trimmed by 3 bases and J by 1 base, leaving 16 bases between them. Germline CDR1 SQVTM, CDR2 ANQGSEA. CDR3 sequence reads: CSVEKPSQGAKNIQYF. CDR3 DNA sequence: TGCAGCGTTGAGAAGCCCTCCCAGGGGGCCAAAAACATTCAGTACTTC.

About this clonotype: The junction departs from germline at one end; a sequencing error may be responsible. V is TRBV6-5 and J is TRBJ2-3, with D possibly matching TRBD2 (6 bases). CDR3 length equals 14 residues. CDR1 and CDR2 (germline): MNHEY, SVGAGI. The CDR3 DNA is TGTGCCAGCAGTTACACTAGCAGCACAGATTCGCAGTATTTT. It translates to CASSYTSSTDSQYF.

The sample holds many counts of this clonotype. The J gene is TRBJ1-1, the V gene TRBV15; D might be TRBD1 (5 bases). The germline V gene encodes CDR1 LNHNV and CDR2 YYDKDF (reference sequence). V was pared by 5 bases and J by 5 bases, with 21 bases between. This CDR3 contains 16 residues. The CDR3 sequence: CATSSPGRRGKTEAFF. CDR3 in DNA: TGTGCCACCAGCTCCCCGGGGAGAAGGGGTAAGACTGAAGCTTTCTTT.